Listed below are T cell receptor beta chains from one sample, sequenced in a study of blood T cells in healthy people across ages. From the 5' RACE reads, TCRdb called clonotypes with MiXCR, one entry per CDR3 protein. This sample has 700,000 to 950,000 distinct CDR3 sequences, with about 62% found just once. Sequencing used blood. The receptors here all came from a man aged 25-40 years in good health. CDR3s include the opening cysteine and the closing phenylalanine or tryptophan. The D gene is left open where the match is weak. Some rows mark clone size as missing; the rest say once, few, many or name a class of expanded clone.

j_call: TRBJ2-1
v_call: TRBV7-2
clone_size: few
d_call: -
cdr3_nt: TGTGCCAGCAGCGTTGACATAGGGCAGTTCTTC
cdr3_aa: CASSVDIGQFF

j_call: TRBJ2-2
v_call: TRBV20-1
clone_size: -
d_call: TRBD2
cdr3_nt: TGCAGTGCTAGGAGAGCGGGGGCGAACACCGGGGAGCTGTTTTTT
cdr3_aa: CSARRAGANTGELFF

j_call: TRBJ2-1
v_call: TRBV20-1
clone_size: many
d_call: -
cdr3_nt: TGCAGTGCCGCCATGGTTCGGGGGGCCGTTGATGAGCAGTTCTTC
cdr3_aa: CSAAMVRGAVDEQFF

j_call: TRBJ2-7
v_call: TRBV10-3
clone_size: few
d_call: -
cdr3_nt: TGTGCCACCATAGACACCTACGAGCAGTACTTC
cdr3_aa: CATIDTYEQYF

j_call: TRBJ2-5
v_call: TRBV29-1
clone_size: -
d_call: -
cdr3_nt: TGCAGCGCACAGGGTTACCAAGAGACCCAGTACTTC
cdr3_aa: CSAQGYQETQYF

j_call: TRBJ2-5
v_call: TRBV7-9
clone_size: -
d_call: -
cdr3_nt: TGTGCCAGCAGCTTAGTTTTGCCGGGACGGGAGACCCAGTACTTC
cdr3_aa: CASSLVLPGRETQYF

j_call: TRBJ2-7
v_call: TRBV27
clone_size: -
d_call: TRBD2
cdr3_nt: TGTGCCAGCAGTCCATCGAGCGGGGAATCCTCCTACGAGCAGTACTTC
cdr3_aa: CASSPSSGESSYEQYF

j_call: TRBJ1-5
v_call: TRBV5-5
clone_size: few
d_call: -
cdr3_nt: TGTGCCAGCAGCTTGGGACCTGTACTAGTAAAAAATCAGCCCCAGCATTTT
cdr3_aa: CASSLGPVLVKNQPQHF

j_call: TRBJ2-7
v_call: TRBV20-1
clone_size: few
d_call: -
cdr3_nt: TGCAGTGCTACTGGCGGCCAAATGCTTAATCTCGAGCAGTACTTC
cdr3_aa: CSATGGQMLNLEQYF

j_call: TRBJ1-2
v_call: TRBV20-1
clone_size: -
d_call: TRBD1
cdr3_nt: TGCAGTGCTGGGACAGATTCCGAGTATGGCTACACCTTC
cdr3_aa: CSAGTDSEYGYTF

j_call: TRBJ2-5
v_call: TRBV11-2
clone_size: -
d_call: -
cdr3_nt: TGTGCCAGCAGACGACGAGAGGGTGTGGAGACCCGGTACTTC
cdr3_aa: CASRRREGVETRYF

j_call: TRBJ2-1
v_call: TRBV20-1
clone_size: -
d_call: -
cdr3_nt: TGCAGTGCTAGTCCGGGGGCGAAGACCCAGTTCTTC
cdr3_aa: CSASPGAKTQFF

j_call: TRBJ1-2
v_call: TRBV7-2
clone_size: few
d_call: TRBD1
cdr3_nt: TGTGCCAGCAGTCCCGAGCACAGGGGTACCGGCTACACCTTC
cdr3_aa: CASSPEHRGTGYTF

j_call: TRBJ2-7
v_call: TRBV29-1
clone_size: -
d_call: -
cdr3_nt: TGCAGCGTGGGATCCGGGTTCCCCGCCTACGAGCAGTACTTC
cdr3_aa: CSVGSGFPAYEQYF

j_call: TRBJ2-5
v_call: TRBV27
clone_size: few
d_call: -
cdr3_nt: TGTGCCAGCAGTTCCTCACCGGGGGCAGACGCGTACTTC
cdr3_aa: CASSSSPGADAYF

j_call: TRBJ2-3
v_call: TRBV3-1
clone_size: few
d_call: -
cdr3_nt: TGTGCCAGCACCCCGACCAACACAGATACGCAGTATTTT
cdr3_aa: CASTPTNTDTQYF

j_call: TRBJ1-1
v_call: TRBV4-3
clone_size: -
d_call: -
cdr3_nt: TGCGCCAGCAGCCAAGGCGTAGGGGGGAACACTGAAGCTTTCTTT
cdr3_aa: CASSQGVGGNTEAFF

j_call: TRBJ2-3
v_call: TRBV10-3
clone_size: -
d_call: TRBD1
cdr3_nt: TGTGCCTCACAAACAGGGGGAGATACGCAGTATTTT
cdr3_aa: CASQTGGDTQYF

j_call: TRBJ2-7
v_call: TRBV6-6
clone_size: -
d_call: -
cdr3_nt: TGTGCCAGCAGTTTGTACGGCTCCTACGAGCAGTACTTC
cdr3_aa: CASSLYGSYEQYF

j_call: TRBJ2-1
v_call: TRBV18
clone_size: -
d_call: TRBD2
cdr3_nt: TGTGCCAGCTCACTATTGGGAAGTCGGGAGGGGTTTGAGCAGTTCTTC
cdr3_aa: CASSLLGSREGFEQFF

j_call: TRBJ1-2
v_call: TRBV29-1
clone_size: -
d_call: -
cdr3_nt: TGCAGCGTTGAAGATCTTCGAGACAGAAACTATGGCTACACCTTC
cdr3_aa: CSVEDLRDRNYGYTF

j_call: TRBJ1-6
v_call: TRBV28
clone_size: -
d_call: TRBD1
cdr3_nt: TGTGCCAGCAGAACTCAGGGACAGGGTTTGTCACCCCTCCACTTT
cdr3_aa: CASRTQGQGLSPLHF

j_call: TRBJ1-1
v_call: TRBV29-1
clone_size: -
d_call: -
cdr3_nt: TGCAGCGTTGCGGGCAGACGGAACACTGAAGCTTTCTTT
cdr3_aa: CSVAGRRNTEAFF

j_call: TRBJ2-7
v_call: TRBV20-1
clone_size: -
d_call: TRBD2
cdr3_nt: TGCAGTGCTCAATCCAGCGGGAGGGCGAACTACGAGCAGTACTTC
cdr3_aa: CSAQSSGRANYEQYF

j_call: TRBJ1-2
v_call: TRBV12-3/TRBV12-4
clone_size: few
d_call: TRBD1
cdr3_nt: TGTGCCAGCAGTTTACGGGACAGGGTCGGCTACACCTTC
cdr3_aa: CASSLRDRVGYTF

j_call: TRBJ2-7
v_call: TRBV19
clone_size: once
d_call: TRBD1
cdr3_nt: TGTGCCAGTAGCGCTGGACAGGGGCTCGAGCAGTACTTC
cdr3_aa: CASSAGQGLEQYF

j_call: TRBJ2-1
v_call: TRBV6-2/TRBV6-3
clone_size: few
d_call: TRBD2
cdr3_nt: TGTGCCAGCATGAATAGCGGGGGTCGCGATGAGCAGTTCTTC
cdr3_aa: CASMNSGGRDEQFF

j_call: TRBJ2-6
v_call: TRBV12-3/TRBV12-4
clone_size: -
d_call: -
cdr3_nt: TGTGCCAGCAGTACAATTAGTCCCTCTGGGGCCAACGTCCTGACTTTC
cdr3_aa: CASSTISPSGANVLTF

j_call: TRBJ2-7
v_call: TRBV7-2
clone_size: -
d_call: TRBD1
cdr3_nt: TGTGCCAGCAGCTTAACCCGGACAGGGGACTACGAGCAGTACTTC
cdr3_aa: CASSLTRTGDYEQYF

j_call: TRBJ1-6
v_call: TRBV4-3
clone_size: -
d_call: -
cdr3_nt: TGCGCCAGCAGCTCCCGGGCTGGGAATTCACCCCTCCACTTT
cdr3_aa: CASSSRAGNSPLHF

j_call: TRBJ2-5
v_call: TRBV10-2
clone_size: few
d_call: -
cdr3_nt: TGCGCCAGCGGTATTAGCGGTACCAGGGAGACCCAGTACTTC
cdr3_aa: CASGISGTRETQYF

j_call: TRBJ2-3
v_call: TRBV20-1
clone_size: -
d_call: TRBD1
cdr3_nt: TGCAGTGCTAGGAGGGACAGGATCACAGATACGCAGTATTTT
cdr3_aa: CSARRDRITDTQYF

j_call: TRBJ2-2
v_call: TRBV15
clone_size: -
d_call: -
cdr3_nt: TGTGCCACCAGCAGAGATGAGCCCACCGGGGAGCTGTTTTTT
cdr3_aa: CATSRDEPTGELFF

j_call: TRBJ1-1
v_call: TRBV20-1
clone_size: few
d_call: TRBD1
cdr3_nt: TGCAGTGCTAGACGGGACAGGGACACTGAAGCTTTCTTT
cdr3_aa: CSARRDRDTEAFF

j_call: TRBJ2-3
v_call: TRBV4-1
clone_size: -
d_call: -
cdr3_nt: TGCGCCAGCAGCCAAGATCTACGGGAAGATACGCAGTATTTT
cdr3_aa: CASSQDLREDTQYF

j_call: TRBJ2-7
v_call: TRBV6-6
clone_size: few
d_call: -
cdr3_nt: TGTGCCAGCAGTTACTCTGGGGCTAGCGTATACGAGCAGTACTTC
cdr3_aa: CASSYSGASVYEQYF

j_call: TRBJ2-3
v_call: TRBV12-3/TRBV12-4
clone_size: -
d_call: -
cdr3_nt: TGTGCCAGCAGTTTTGTCGGGGCCGCAGATACGCAGTATTTT
cdr3_aa: CASSFVGAADTQYF

j_call: TRBJ1-2
v_call: TRBV6-1
clone_size: few
d_call: -
cdr3_nt: TGTGCCAGCAGTCAGACCAAACGACAGGCAATCCTACGGGGCTACACCTTC
cdr3_aa: CASSQTKRQAILRGYTF

j_call: TRBJ1-2
v_call: TRBV27
clone_size: -
d_call: -
cdr3_nt: TGTGCCACCAGTCAGGGAGGCTATGGCTACACCTTC
cdr3_aa: CATSQGGYGYTF

j_call: TRBJ2-7
v_call: TRBV18
clone_size: -
d_call: TRBD1
cdr3_nt: TGTGCCAGCTCACCGGACAGGATATCCTACGAGCAGTACTTC
cdr3_aa: CASSPDRISYEQYF

j_call: TRBJ2-1
v_call: TRBV7-2
clone_size: -
d_call: -
cdr3_nt: TGTGCCAGCAGCCCTAAAGGTGGGGGCAGATATAACAATAAGCAGTTCTTC
cdr3_aa: CASSPKGGGRYNNKQFF

j_call: TRBJ1-2
v_call: TRBV7-9
clone_size: few
d_call: -
cdr3_nt: TGTGCCAGCAGCTTCAGTCGGGACGGCTACACCTTC
cdr3_aa: CASSFSRDGYTF

j_call: TRBJ2-7
v_call: TRBV7-9
clone_size: few
d_call: -
cdr3_nt: TGTGCCAGCAGCTGGAAGGACTGGGGGTCCTACGAGCAGTACTTC
cdr3_aa: CASSWKDWGSYEQYF

j_call: TRBJ1-1
v_call: TRBV29-1
clone_size: -
d_call: -
cdr3_nt: TGCAGCGTGGCAAGTGGTATCACTGAAGCTTTCTTT
cdr3_aa: CSVASGITEAFF

j_call: TRBJ2-7
v_call: TRBV29-1
clone_size: many
d_call: TRBD2
cdr3_nt: TGCAGCGTTGCGGGAGGGGGCGAGCAGTACTTC
cdr3_aa: CSVAGGGEQYF

j_call: TRBJ2-5
v_call: TRBV11-2
clone_size: -
d_call: -
cdr3_nt: TGTGCCAGCACGACTATTCAAGAGACCCAGTACTTC
cdr3_aa: CASTTIQETQYF

j_call: TRBJ2-1
v_call: TRBV14
clone_size: -
d_call: TRBD2
cdr3_nt: TGTGCCAGCAGCCAAGATTCGGGTCCGGGAGGGAATGAGCAGTTCTTC
cdr3_aa: CASSQDSGPGGNEQFF

j_call: TRBJ1-5
v_call: TRBV12-3/TRBV12-4
clone_size: -
d_call: -
cdr3_nt: TGTGCCAGCAGTATAGTGGGTCAGCCCCAGCATTTT
cdr3_aa: CASSIVGQPQHF

j_call: TRBJ2-5
v_call: TRBV6-5
clone_size: -
d_call: -
cdr3_nt: TGTGCCAGCAGTTACCTGGGCCCCGAGACCCAGTACTTC
cdr3_aa: CASSYLGPETQYF

j_call: TRBJ1-2
v_call: TRBV11-2
clone_size: few
d_call: -
cdr3_nt: TGTGCCAGCAGCTCCTTACGGGGTACCTATGGCTACACCTTC
cdr3_aa: CASSSLRGTYGYTF

j_call: TRBJ2-7
v_call: TRBV28
clone_size: -
d_call: -
cdr3_nt: TGTGCCAGCAGTTTGTCGACAGGCATTACCGAGCAGTACTTC
cdr3_aa: CASSLSTGITEQYF

j_call: TRBJ2-7
v_call: TRBV9
clone_size: -
d_call: -
cdr3_nt: TGTGCCAGCAGCGTCGGGGGCCCATTTTACAATGAGCAGTACTTC
cdr3_aa: CASSVGGPFYNEQYF

j_call: TRBJ2-3
v_call: TRBV20-1
clone_size: -
d_call: -
cdr3_nt: TGCAGTCCTAGTCTAGCGAACACAGATACGCAGTATTTT
cdr3_aa: CSPSLANTDTQYF

j_call: TRBJ2-7
v_call: TRBV14
clone_size: -
d_call: -
cdr3_nt: TGTGCCAGCAGCCTCAGCGGCAAAGGCTCCTACGAGCAGTACTTC
cdr3_aa: CASSLSGKGSYEQYF

j_call: TRBJ2-6
v_call: TRBV7-3
clone_size: once
d_call: TRBD1
cdr3_nt: TGTGCCAGCAGCAGTCCAGGGGGATCTGGGGCCAACGTCCTGACTTTC
cdr3_aa: CASSSPGGSGANVLTF